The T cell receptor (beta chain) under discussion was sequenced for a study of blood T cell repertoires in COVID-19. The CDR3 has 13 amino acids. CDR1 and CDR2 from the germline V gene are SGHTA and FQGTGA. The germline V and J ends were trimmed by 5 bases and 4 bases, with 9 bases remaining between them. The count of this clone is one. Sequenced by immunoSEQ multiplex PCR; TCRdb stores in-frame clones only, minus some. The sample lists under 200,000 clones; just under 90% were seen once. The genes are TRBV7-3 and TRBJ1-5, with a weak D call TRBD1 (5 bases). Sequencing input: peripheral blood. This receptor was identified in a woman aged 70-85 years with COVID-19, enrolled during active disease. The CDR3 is CASSLRANQPQHF. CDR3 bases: TGTGCCAGCAGCCTCAGGGCGAATCAGCCCCAGCATTTT.